Below, 2 T cell receptor beta chains from the same sample are listed, as sequenced in a study of T cells in Graves' hyperthyroidism and ophthalmopathy. RNA transcripts yielded amplified TCR beta CDR3 regions. An initial round of RT-PCR targeting the TCR CDR3 relied on the HTBI primer set. Using its own MiXCR run on the multiplex PCR reads, TCRdb lists one record per CDR3 protein. The sample lists under 450,000 distinct CDR3 sequences, approximately 18% seen once, with around 35% in the top ten. Sequencing was done on a sample of blood. All receptors come from a woman in her thirties with Graves' hyperthyroidism that later progressed to Graves' ophthalmopathy.

This clonotype has ten or more counts. The chain couples TRBV5-1 to TRBJ1-2, with 7 bases matching TRBD1. This CDR3 has 14 residues. Germline assignment: CDR1 SGHRS and CDR2 YFSETQ. With V trimmed by 7 bases and J by 2 bases, 8 bases remained unmatched. The CDR3 reads CASRETGSNYGYTF. CDR3 in DNA: TGCGCCAGCCGAGAGACAGGGTCGAACTATGGCTACACCTTC.

There are a few counts of this clonotype. The chain joins TRBV13 to TRBJ1-1, with D unclear. Trimming pared 0 bases from V and 8 bases from J, leaving 7 bases between. CDR3 length equals 12 residues. From germline, CDR1 is PRHDT and CDR2 FYEKMQ (reference sequence). The chain's CDR3 is CASSLGLNEAFF. CDR3 nucleotides: TGTGCCAGCAGCTTAGGTCTCAACGAAGCTTTCTTT.